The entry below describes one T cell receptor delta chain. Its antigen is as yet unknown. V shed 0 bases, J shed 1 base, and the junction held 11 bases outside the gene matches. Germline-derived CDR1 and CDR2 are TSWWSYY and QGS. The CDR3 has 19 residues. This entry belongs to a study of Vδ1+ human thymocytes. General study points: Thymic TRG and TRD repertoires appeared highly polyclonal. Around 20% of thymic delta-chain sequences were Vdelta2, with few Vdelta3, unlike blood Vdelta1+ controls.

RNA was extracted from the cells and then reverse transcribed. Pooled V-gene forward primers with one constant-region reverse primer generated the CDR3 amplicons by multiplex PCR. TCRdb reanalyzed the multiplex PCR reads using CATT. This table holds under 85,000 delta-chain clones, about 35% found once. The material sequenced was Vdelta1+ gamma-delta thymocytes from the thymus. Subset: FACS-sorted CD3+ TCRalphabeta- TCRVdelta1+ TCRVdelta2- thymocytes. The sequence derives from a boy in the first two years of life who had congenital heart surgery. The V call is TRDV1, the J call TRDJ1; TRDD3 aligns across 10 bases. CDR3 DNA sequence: TGTGCTCTTGGGGAACTAGGGGCAATGGGGGATACACGCACCGATAAACTCATCTTT. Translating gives CALGELGAMGDTRTDKLIF.